This T cell receptor (beta chain) was documented in a study of blood T cells in healthy people across ages. Study results and limitations: Higher naive T cell percentage went strongly together with higher TCR beta diversity. The study regarded diversity estimates from one million T cells as underestimates. Long-lived donors carried more naive CD4+ cells and greater diversity than aged donors.

For the second PCR, which ran for roughly 6 to 11 cycles, a sample-barcoded 5' primer and a J-beta primer mix were used. TCRdb reanalysed the 5' RACE reads using MiXCR and keeps one entry per CDR3 protein. The data hold hundreds of thousands of distinct CDR3 sequences, with 58% observed a single time. The CDR3 contains 13 residues. Germline CDR1 SQVTM, CDR2 ANQGSEA. Trimming removed 7 bases at V and 2 bases at J, with 9 bases between. To note about this clonotype: Antigen specificity is unknown. Being one base from a much bigger clone, this may be a read error.

Every donor contributed roughly 10 milliliters of peripheral blood by blood draw. V gene TRBV29-1 combines with J gene TRBJ2-6; D unclear. The clonotype originates from a man aged 30 to 45 in good health. Sequencing used blood. In DNA, the CDR3 is TGCAGCGGTGATACTCCTGGGGCCAACGTCCTGACTTTC. This translates into CSGDTPGANVLTF.